Listed below are T cell receptor beta chains from one sample, sequenced in a study of post-analysis software for immune sequencing data. TCRdb independently ran MiXCR on the PCR reads; one entry per CDR3 protein. Of about 500,000 distinct CDR3 sequences listed, around 40% are singletons. The sample consisted of blood. These receptors were collected from a girl between 5 and 17 years old with multiple sclerosis. Both conserved end residues are part of each CDR3. A D gene is named only where the DNA matches it firmly. The listing skips clone size in some rows; elsewhere it reads once, few, many or a size class.

V	size	D	J	CDR3	DNA
TRBV12-3/TRBV12-4	-	TRBD1	TRBJ1-6	CASSIGGQGRSPLHF	TGTGCCAGCAGCATAGGGGGACAGGGGAGATCACCCCTCCACTTT
TRBV5-5	few	-	TRBJ2-3	CASSLEGPSTDTQYF	TGTGCCAGCAGCTTGGAGGGTCCTAGCACAGATACGCAGTATTTT
TRBV7-9	-	-	TRBJ1-2	CASSAGQLLYGYTF	TGTGCCAGCAGCGCAGGACAGCTCCTCTATGGCTACACCTTC
TRBV7-9	many	-	TRBJ2-7	CASSPGSKSGEQYF	TGTGCCAGCAGCCCCGGTTCCAAATCGGGCGAGCAGTACTTC
TRBV12-3/TRBV12-4	once	-	TRBJ1-6	CASRWIGGLRKTPLHF	TGTGCCAGCAGGTGGATAGGCGGGTTGCGAAAGACACCCCTCCACTTT
TRBV6-4	-	TRBD2	TRBJ2-1	CASSWTSEWDEQFF	TGTGCCAGCAGCTGGACTAGCGAATGGGATGAGCAGTTCTTC
TRBV20-1	-	-	TRBJ1-2	CSARDGKGNNRNYGYTF	TGCAGTGCTAGAGATGGGAAGGGTAACAACAGAAACTATGGCTACACCTTC
TRBV9	-	-	TRBJ1-5	CASSVSPDLNQPQHF	TGTGCCAGCAGCGTGTCCCCTGACCTCAATCAGCCCCAGCATTTT
TRBV7-2	-	-	TRBJ2-1	CASSLLQVSYNEQFF	TGTGCCAGCAGCTTGTTACAGGTTTCCTACAATGAGCAGTTCTTC
TRBV7-7	-	-	TRBJ2-2	CAIPGSGGELFF	TGTGCGATTCCGGGGAGTGGCGGGGAGCTGTTTTTT
TRBV20-1	-	-	TRBJ2-5	CSARGGPGDEQYF	TGCAGTGCTAGAGGTGGCCCAGGGGATGAGCAGTACTTC
TRBV20-1	-	TRBD2	TRBJ2-5	CSARVGVAGGLDTGETQYF	TGCAGTGCTAGAGTCGGGGTAGCGGGAGGCTTGGATACTGGAGAGACCCAGTACTTC
TRBV20-1	-	-	TRBJ2-7	CSARPDYLSSYEQYF	TGCAGTGCTAGACCAGACTACCTGAGCTCCTACGAGCAGTACTTC
TRBV5-1	-	-	TRBJ1-4	CASSLGVLDGSEKLFF	TGCGCCAGCAGCCTGGGCGTCTTGGACGGCTCTGAAAAACTGTTTTTT
TRBV5-1	few	TRBD2	TRBJ2-7	CASSLALAYEQYF	TGCGCCAGCAGCTTGGCACTAGCGTACGAGCAGTACTTC
TRBV7-2	-	-	TRBJ1-6	CASSFGGSPPHF	TGTGCCAGCAGCTTCGGGGGGTCGCCCCCCCACTTT
TRBV2	-	-	TRBJ1-1	CASRTQLGAGNTEAFF	TGTGCCAGCAGGACCCAGCTCGGGGCTGGGAACACTGAAGCTTTCTTT
TRBV7-3	-	-	TRBJ2-1	CASSLSYSVLSYNEQFF	TGTGCCAGCAGCTTATCCTACAGTGTACTCTCCTACAATGAGCAGTTCTTC
TRBV7-9	-	-	TRBJ2-3	CASPSYWADTQYF	TGTGCCAGCCCATCATATTGGGCAGATACGCAGTATTTT
TRBV10-3	once	-	TRBJ1-1	CAISESLVLGTEAFF	TGTGCCATCAGTGAGTCTCTAGTTCTGGGGACTGAAGCTTTCTTT
TRBV21-1	-	-	TRBJ2-6	CASSKVGAGSSGANVLTF	-
TRBV20-1	few	-	TRBJ2-7	CSAKTGDPYEQYF	TGCAGTGCTAAAACGGGCGACCCCTACGAGCAGTACTTC
TRBV4-1	few	-	TRBJ1-5	CASSQEGRGGSNQPQHF	TGCGCCAGCAGCCAAGAAGGCAGGGGAGGTAGCAATCAGCCCCAGCATTTT
TRBV9	-	TRBD1	TRBJ1-2	CASSPQSRQGWGYTF	TGTGCCAGCAGCCCACAGAGCCGACAGGGCTGGGGCTACACCTTC
TRBV6-1	many	-	TRBJ2-6	CASSSGANVLTF	TGTGCCAGCAGCTCTGGGGCCAACGTCCTGACTTTC
TRBV7-3	few	-	TRBJ1-5	CASSLGGASNQPQHF	TGTGCCAGCAGCTTAGGGGGGGCTAGCAATCAGCCCCAGCATTTT
TRBV7-2	-	-	TRBJ1-4	CASGNYATNEKLFF	TGTGCCAGCGGAAATTATGCAACTAATGAAAAACTGTTTTTT
TRBV7-2	-	TRBD2	TRBJ2-7	CAGSGTGISYEQYF	TGTGCCGGCAGCGGGACGGGAATCAGCTACGAGCAGTACTTC
TRBV20-1	many	TRBD2	TRBJ2-1	CSARGDAGTSEYNEQFF	TGCAGTGCTAGAGGTGACGCCGGGACTAGCGAATACAATGAGCAGTTCTTC
TRBV6-6	-	TRBD2	TRBJ2-7	CASSYEGLEDEQYF	TGTGCCAGCAGTTACGAGGGACTAGAGGACGAGCAGTACTTC
TRBV18	-	-	TRBJ2-5	CASSPIGQGGQETQYF	TGTGCCAGCTCACCCATCGGACAAGGAGGGCAAGAGACCCAGTACTTC
TRBV20-1	-	TRBD2	TRBJ2-7	CSARDRALAGLSSYEQYF	TGCAGTGCTAGAGATCGAGCGCTAGCGGGTTTGAGCTCCTACGAGCAGTACTTC
TRBV29-1	-	TRBD2	TRBJ2-7	CSVSRSGRNPYEQYF	TGCAGCGTCTCCCGTAGCGGGAGGAACCCCTACGAGCAGTACTTC